This TCR beta chain was found in a study of vaccination and CD4 T cells after COVID-19. The CDR3 covers 14 residues. Per the germline V gene, CDR1 is MNHEY and CDR2 is SVGEGT. V was clipped by 6 bases and J by 5 bases; unmatched bases: 6. Sample treatment: approximately nine-day PBMC culture with coronavirus spike peptide pools or control peptides (ViraFEST assay). As for this clonotype: The antigen remains unidentified.

An Oncomine TCR Beta short-read assay was used to sequence the DNA from cultured CD4+ T cells. TCRdb reanalysed the PCR reads using MiXCR and keeps one entry per CDR3 protein. This table holds approximately 10,000 distinct CDR3 sequences, 60% to 70% found once. The sequenced sample consisted of CD4+ T cells from blood, cultured in vitro. The genes are TRBV6-2 or TRBV6-3 and TRBJ1-1; 10 bases are shared with TRBD1. The clonotype was recovered from a human donor who had recovered from COVID-19. CDR3 loop: CASSRGQGNTEAFF. CDR3 DNA: TGTGCCAGCAGCCGGGGACAGGGGAATACTGAAGCTTTCTTT.